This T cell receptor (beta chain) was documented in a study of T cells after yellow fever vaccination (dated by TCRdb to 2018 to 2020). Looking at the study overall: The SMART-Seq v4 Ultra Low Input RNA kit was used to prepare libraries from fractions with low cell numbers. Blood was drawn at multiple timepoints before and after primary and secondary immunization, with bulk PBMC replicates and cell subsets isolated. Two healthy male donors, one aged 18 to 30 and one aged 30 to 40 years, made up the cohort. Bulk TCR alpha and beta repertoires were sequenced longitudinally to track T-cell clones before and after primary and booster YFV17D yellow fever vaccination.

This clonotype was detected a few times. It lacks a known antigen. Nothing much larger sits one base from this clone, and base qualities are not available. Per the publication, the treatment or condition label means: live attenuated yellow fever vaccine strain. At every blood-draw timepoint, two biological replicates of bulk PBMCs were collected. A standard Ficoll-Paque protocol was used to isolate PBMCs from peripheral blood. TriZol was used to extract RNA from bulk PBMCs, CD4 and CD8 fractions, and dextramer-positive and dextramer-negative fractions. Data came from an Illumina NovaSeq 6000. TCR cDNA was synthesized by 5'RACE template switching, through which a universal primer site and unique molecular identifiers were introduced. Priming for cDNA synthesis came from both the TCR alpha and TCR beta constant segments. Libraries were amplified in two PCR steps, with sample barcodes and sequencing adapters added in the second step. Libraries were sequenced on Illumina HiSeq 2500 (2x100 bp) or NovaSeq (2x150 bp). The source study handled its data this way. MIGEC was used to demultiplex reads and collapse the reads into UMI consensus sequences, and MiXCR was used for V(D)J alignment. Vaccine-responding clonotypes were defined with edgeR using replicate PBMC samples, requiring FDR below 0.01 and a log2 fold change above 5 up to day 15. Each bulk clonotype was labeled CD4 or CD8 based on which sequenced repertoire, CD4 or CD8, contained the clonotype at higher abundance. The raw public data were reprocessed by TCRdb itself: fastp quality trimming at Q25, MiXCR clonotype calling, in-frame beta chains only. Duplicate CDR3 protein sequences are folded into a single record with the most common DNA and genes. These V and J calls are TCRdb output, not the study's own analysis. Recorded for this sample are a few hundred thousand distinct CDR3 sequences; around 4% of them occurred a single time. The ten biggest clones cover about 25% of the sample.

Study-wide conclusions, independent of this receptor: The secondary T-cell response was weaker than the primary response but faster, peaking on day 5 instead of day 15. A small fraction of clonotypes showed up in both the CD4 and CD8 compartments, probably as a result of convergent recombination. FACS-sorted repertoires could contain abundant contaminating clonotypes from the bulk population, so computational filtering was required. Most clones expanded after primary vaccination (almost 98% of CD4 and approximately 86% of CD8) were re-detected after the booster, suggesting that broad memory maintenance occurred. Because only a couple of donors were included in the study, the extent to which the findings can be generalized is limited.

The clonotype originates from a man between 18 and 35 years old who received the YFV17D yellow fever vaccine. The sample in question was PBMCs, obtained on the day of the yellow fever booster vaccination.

The CDR3 sequence is CASSPPQTSRKEYF. At the DNA level, the sequence is TGTGCCAGCAGCCCGCCTCAGACTAGCCGGAAGGAGTATTTT. The sequence is built from TRBV5-6 and TRBJ2-3, with 7 junctional bases fitting TRBD2. The CDR3 contains 14 residues, cysteine and phenylalanine counted. Here the CDR3 DNA is all that survives: 42 bases in frame from base 1. Trimming accounts for 4 bases at V and 13 bases at J, while the number of junction bases matched to no gene is 15. Via the germline V gene, CDR1 is SGHDT and CDR2 YYEEEE.